The sequence of this T cell receptor beta chain was determined in a study of blood T cell repertoires in COVID-19. Overall study context: There were acute and convalescent COVID-19 samples, and they came from the United States, Italy and Spain. T cells, B-cell-depleted T cells, or PBMCs supplied cDNA or gDNA.

As processed by the authors: Nucleated cell counts were estimated from reference gene primer amplification. Profiling relied on immunoSEQ multiplex PCR, and the TCRdb table lists in-frame clones only, not all of them. From that table come the V and J calls and clone size; the DNA was used to work out D and trimming. The sample lists tens of thousands of clones, approximately 90% occurring once. The CDR3 runs 12 residues. The germline V gene has CDR1 MDHEN and CDR2 SYDVKM. Trimming shortened V by 7 bases and J by 4 bases, and 11 bases separated the two germline ends. The chain uses TRBV28 and TRBJ2-7; D perhaps matches TRBD2 (5 bases). The sequence derives from a man aged 50 or older with acute or convalescent COVID-19. The sample was peripheral blood. The CDR3 DNA reads as TGTGCCAGCAAGGACTTGCTATACGAGCAGTACTTC. Protein: CASKDLLYEQYF.